Detailed here is one TCR beta chain. The antigen is undetermined. The source of the sample is a study of cytomegalovirus exposure and HLA in healthy donors. Study-level findings and limits: Further analysis was carried out later, and it showed several of the most significant clusters appearing linked to common viral pathogens.

The CDR3 totals 13 residues. Trimming stripped 4 bases from V and 7 bases from J, with 10 bases between. Germline values: CDR1 LGHNA, CDR2 YNFKEQ. 60 Vbeta and 13 Jbeta primers were used in PCR. Sequencing was performed with immunoSEQ multiplex PCR; in TCRdb, only in-frame clones are kept and a portion is missing. The sample carries some 140,000 clones, 70% to 80% recorded once. This clonotype originated in a woman between 40 and 55 years old in good health and CMV-seronegative. The J gene is TRBJ2-2, the V gene TRBV4-2; unclear D gene. The material sequenced was PBMCs. The CDR3 nucleotides read TGTGCCAGCAGCCTCCCCTCAGGCGGGGAGCTGTTTTTT. Translating gives CASSLPSGGELFF.